These 30 T cell receptor beta chains were all obtained from the same sample, sequenced in a study of graft-versus-host responses after intestinal transplantation. TCRdb's copy holds only in-frame clones and misses some; the assay was immunoSEQ multiplex PCR. The sample lists fewer than 25,000 clones, over 75% occurring once. Sequencing was performed on PBMCs, taken roughly 450 days after intestinal transplant. The receptors originated from a human patient who received an intestinal transplant, so some T cells may come from the graft donor.

This chain links TRBV6-5 with TRBJ1-3; no clear D gene. The V gene's germline CDR1 is MNHEY and CDR2 SVGAGI. The CDR3 is 14 residues long. Trimming stripped 3 bases from V and 0 bases from J, with 6 bases between. The CDR3 here is CASSYLGSGNTIYF. CDR3 sequence (DNA): TGTGCCAGCAGTTATTTAGGCTCTGGAAACACCATATATTTT.

The CDR3 reads CSAGGQSSGNTIYF. The CDR3 nucleotides are TGCAGCGCTGGGGGACAGAGCTCTGGAAACACCATATATTTT. The V and J genes are TRBV29-1 and TRBJ1-3; 7 bases line up with TRBD1. Germline CDR1 is SQVTM and CDR2 is ANQGSEA. V lost 7 bases and J lost 0; bases outside the gene matches: 6. The CDR3 covers 14 residues.

This chain joins TRBV30 and TRBJ2-7, with TRBD1 identical over 9 bases. There are 14 residues in the CDR3. Germline V gene lookup returns CDR1 GTSNPN and CDR2 SVGIG (reference sequence). The trim removed 8 bases at V and 5 bases at J, leaving 13 bases unmatched. The CDR3 region has the DNA TGTGCCGGGAACAGGGGGCCAGGTACCCACGAGCAGTACTTC. Protein product: CAGNRGPGTHEQYF.

The chain carries TRBV6-5 and TRBJ2-5, with 10 positions matching TRBD1. The J call is uncertain, as TRBJ2-7 better fits the DNA end. Germline CDR1 and CDR2: MNHEY and SVGAGI. There are 15 residues in the CDR3. DNA of the CDR3: TGTGCCAGCAGTTACGCGGACAGGGGGTCCTACGAGCAGTACTTC. This codes for CASSYADRGSYEQYF.

This sequence joins TRBV25-1 and TRBJ1-2; possibly TRBD1 for D (6 bases). Trimming stripped 3 bases from V and 4 bases from J, with 18 bases between. CDR1 MGHDK and CDR2 SYGVNS come from the germline V gene. The CDR3 runs 16 residues. CDR3 sequence reads: CASSEGAVGGLYGYTF. The CDR3, as DNA: TGTGCCAGCAGTGAGGGGGCGGTCGGGGGACTCTATGGCTACACCTTC.

This clone has only a few counts. J is TRBJ2-7 and V is TRBV30; either TRBD1 or TRBD2 may fit D (5 bases each). V was shortened by 4 bases and J by 7 bases, with 20 bases between the two germline ends. The CDR3 spans 14 residues. The germline V gene has CDR1 GTSNPN and CDR2 SVGIG (reference sequence). The CDR3 protein is CAWMRGGLLGEQYF. Here the CDR3 DNA reads TGTGCCTGGATGAGGGGCGGGCTCTTAGGAGAGCAGTACTTC. Combining the CDR3 with reference TRBV30 and TRBJ2-7 gives the whole variable domain SQTIHQWPATLVQPVGSPLSLECTVEGTSNPNLYWYRQAAGRGLQLLFYSVGIGQISSEVPQNLSASRPQDRQFILSSKKLLLSDSGFYLCAWMRGGLLGEQYFGPGTRLTVT.

The chain combines TRBV27 with TRBJ2-7, with a tentative D call TRBD2 (6 bases). V was clipped by 0 bases and J by 7 bases, with 7 bases between them. CDR3 length: 12 amino acids. Germline-derived CDR1 and CDR2 are MNHEY and SMNVEV (reference sequence). The CDR3 spells CASSLSAGEQYF. The CDR3 bases are TGTGCCAGCAGTTTATCGGCGGGGGAGCAGTACTTC.

This sequence joins TRBV27 and TRBJ2-1; possibly TRBD1 or TRBD2 for D (5 bases each). The V end lost 8 bases, the J end lost 4 bases, and 12 bases lay between the germline ends. The CDR3 is 13 residues long. Germline loops: CDR1 MNHEY, CDR2 SMNVEV (reference sequence). The CDR3 DNA reads TGTGCCAGCGGGACCCAGGGTTACAATGAGCAGTTCTTC. Translated, it gives CASGTQGYNEQFF.

CDR3: CASSDGARETQYF. The CDR3 DNA sequence: TGCGCCAGCAGTGACGGAGCCCGGGAGACCCAGTACTTC. The genes are TRBV10-2 and TRBJ2-5; D remains unclear. The CDR3 length is 13 residues. V was cut by 3 bases and J by 5 bases, with 10 bases left in between. The germline V gene encodes CDR1 WSHSY and CDR2 SAAADI.

The CDR3 region has the DNA TGTGCCAGCAGGGAAGGGGGGGGAGATACGCAGTATTTT. The encoded protein is CASREGGGDTQYF. This rearrangement joins TRBV6-5 to TRBJ2-3, with D possibly matching TRBD2 (7 bases). Germline loops: CDR1 MNHEY, CDR2 SVGAGI. With 6 bases removed from V and 5 bases from J, the gap between germline ends came to 12 bases. The CDR3 sequence is 13 residues long.

This chain uses TRBV21-1 with TRBJ2-7; TRBD1 is the table's D call and was not checked against the DNA. TRBV21-1 is deemed a pseudogene. The CDR3 sequence is 16 residues long. This chain's CDR3 is CASSKEAHRSSYEQYF. As DNA, the CDR3 is TGTGCCAGCAGCAAAGAGGCCCACAGGAGCTCCTACGAGCAGTACTTC.

The rearrangement links TRBV27 to TRBJ2-2, with 10 bases that match TRBD1. Germline CDR1 and CDR2: MNHEY and SMNVEV (reference sequence). The CDR3 has 15 amino acids. The trim removed 2 bases at V and 6 bases at J, leaving 3 bases unmatched. DNA of the CDR3: TGTGCCAGCAGTTTAAGGACAGGGGGAGCCGGGGAGCTGTTTTTT. Translating gives CASSLRTGGAGELFF.

The gene calls are TRBV13 and TRBJ2-7; D gene uncertain. This CDR3 is built from 12 residues. CDR1 and CDR2 from the germline V gene are PRHDT and FYEKMQ (reference sequence). Trimming took off 0 bases at V and 6 bases at J, with 6 bases between the two ends. The CDR3: CASSLGGIEQYF. The DNA of the CDR3 is TGTGCCAGCAGCTTAGGGGGAATCGAGCAGTACTTC.

The CDR3: CASSSYRGAGELFF. In nucleotides, the CDR3 is TGTGCCAGCAGCTCTTACAGGGGCGCCGGGGAGCTGTTTTTT. The rearrangement joins TRBV13 to TRBJ2-2; 7 positions match TRBD1. Germline values: CDR1 PRHDT, CDR2 FYEKMQ (reference sequence). This CDR3 region has 14 residues. V trimming: 4 bases; J trimming: 6 bases; junction bases outside the gene matches: 5.

CDR3 region: CASSQRDTGELFF. For the CDR3, the DNA is TGCGCCAGCAGCCAACGGGACACCGGGGAGCTGTTTTTT. The chain joins TRBV5-1 to TRBJ2-2; D is uncertain. V lost 4 bases and J lost 3, with 7 bases in between. The CDR3 is made up of 13 amino acids. Germline CDR1 reads SGHRS; CDR2 reads YFSETQ. The full variable domain, with the rest looked up from reference TRBV5-1 and TRBJ2-2, is KAGVTQTPRYLIKTRGQQVTLSCSPISGHRSVSWYQQTPGQGLQFLFEYFSETQRNKGNFPGRFSGRQFSNSRSEMNVSTLELGDSALYLCASSQRDTGELFFGEGSRLTVL.

The CDR3 DNA reads as TGTGCCAGCAGTGAGAGCCCCCGGGACATCGGGAGGTACGAGCAGTACTTC. The encoded protein is CASSESPRDIGRYEQYF. The chain is built from TRBV6-7 and TRBJ2-7; a weak D match, TRBD2 (7 bases). TRBV6-7 is given ORF status, its function remaining uncertain. CDR3 size: 17 residues. Trimming removed 5 bases at V and 4 bases at J, with 24 bases between.

The chain uses TRBV7-2 and TRBJ1-1, with D unresolved. Between the trimmed V and J ends, which lost 2 bases and 1 base, there was a span of 5 bases. This CDR3 has 13 amino acids. Germline loops: CDR1 SGHTA, CDR2 FQGNSA. CDR3 residues: CASSLKRNTEAFF. In nucleotides, the CDR3 is TGTGCCAGCAGCTTAAAGAGGAACACTGAAGCTTTCTTT.

CDR3 residues: CASSSGWGEWPYEQYF. In DNA form, the CDR3 reads TGTGCCAGCAGCAGTGGGTGGGGGGAGTGGCCCTACGAGCAGTACTTC. The V and J genes are TRBV7-9 and TRBJ2-5; possibly TRBD2 for D (6 bases). The J call may be in error: the DNA end matches TRBJ2-7 better. In germline, CDR1 is SEHNR, CDR2 FQNEAQ (reference sequence). The CDR3 is 16 residues long.

As for this clone: Relative to the germline gene, one junction end is altered; a read error may explain this. The rearrangement links TRBV6-6 to TRBJ2-7; tentative D call: TRBD2 (6 bases). The CDR3 has 13 amino acids. Germline assignment: CDR1 MNHNY and CDR2 SVGAGI (reference sequence). The CDR3 protein is CASSYSRGYGQYF. CDR3 bases: TGTGCCAGCAGTTACTCGCGGGGATACGGGCAGTACTTC.

The rearrangement joins TRBV5-7 to TRBJ2-3; TRBD2 matches 8 bases. TRBV5-7 is marked as an open reading frame, function uncertain. V shed 0 bases and J 6 bases; nucleotides not matched to a gene: 18. This CDR3 is built from 19 residues. CDR3 region: CASSLAFGGGRAFGDTQYF. The CDR3 coding sequence is TGTGCCAGCAGCTTGGCTTTCGGCGGGGGGAGGGCCTTTGGGGATACGCAGTATTTT.

CDR3 protein: CSVALRRENYEQYF. The CDR3 nucleotides read TGCAGCGTTGCCCTAAGGCGGGAGAACTACGAGCAGTACTTC. The chain links TRBV29-1 to TRBJ2-7, with TRBD2 matching over 7 bases. CDR3 length equals 14 residues. Losses at the gene ends were 4 bases for V and 3 bases for J; bases not matched to a gene: 9. From germline, CDR1 is SQVTM and CDR2 ANQGSEA.

The chain employs TRBV27 and TRBJ2-7; TRBD2 agrees at 7 bases. With V trimmed by 1 base and J by 2 bases, 8 bases remained unmatched. Germline loops: CDR1 MNHEY, CDR2 SMNVEV (reference sequence). This CDR3 has 16 residues. The CDR3 DNA is TGTGCCAGCAGTTTATTCACAGCGGGGCGACCCTACGAGCAGTACTTC. Its translation: CASSLFTAGRPYEQYF.

The rearrangement uses TRBV29-1 and TRBJ1-1; D gene unclear. The CDR3 loop spans 10 amino acids. The germline V and J ends were trimmed by 5 bases and 11 bases, with 12 bases remaining between them. CDR1 and CDR2 from the germline V gene are SQVTM and ANQGSEA. For the CDR3, the DNA is TGCAGCGTTAGAGAGACTCGGGCTTTCTTT. Its protein is CSVRETRAFF.

The V and J genes are TRBV6-6 and TRBJ1-1; possibly TRBD1 for D (6 bases). Trimming took off 3 bases at V and 3 bases at J, with 11 bases between the two ends. CDR3 length: 14 amino acids. Looked up from germline, CDR1 is MNHNY and CDR2 is SVGAGI (reference sequence). The CDR3 nucleotides read TGTGCCAGCAGTTATCAGGGGCGGGACACTGAAGCTTTCTTT. Translating gives CASSYQGRDTEAFF.

The chain has TRBV6-5 and TRBJ1-5; 8 bases fit TRBD1. This CDR3 has 13 amino acids. V lost 4 bases to trimming and J lost 6 bases; unmatched junction nucleotides: 2. Germline V gene data show CDR1 as MNHEY and CDR2 as SVGAGI. The CDR3 here is CASSFDRGQPQHF. The CDR3, as DNA: TGTGCCAGCAGTTTCGACAGGGGTCAGCCCCAGCATTTT.

This clone was seen once. The chain carries TRBV11-3 and TRBJ2-7; 7 bases match TRBD1. V trimming: 1 base; J trimming: 1 base; junction bases outside the gene matches: 7. The CDR3 is made up of 16 amino acids. The germline V gene encodes CDR1 SGHNT and CDR2 YENEEA. CDR3 region: CASSLVRRQGSYEQYF. For the CDR3, the DNA is TGTGCCAGCAGCTTAGTAAGGAGACAGGGTTCCTACGAGCAGTACTTC.

V gene TRBV29-1 combines with J gene TRBJ2-7; TRBD1 matches 9 bases. CDR1 and CDR2 (germline): SQVTM, ANQGSEA. CDR3 length: 14 residues. V lost 4 bases, J lost 2 bases, and 6 bases stayed unmatched. This chain's CDR3 is CSVATGQGPYEQYF. CDR3 nucleotide sequence: TGCAGCGTTGCAACGGGACAGGGACCCTACGAGCAGTACTTC.

This clone was observed a handful of times. CDR3 in amino acids: CASSLRDYEQYF. In DNA form, the CDR3 reads TGCGCCAGCAGCTTGCGCGATTACGAGCAGTACTTC. The V call is TRBV5-1, the J call TRBJ2-7; D remains ambiguous. The CDR3 covers 12 residues. The V gene lost 1 base and the J gene lost 4 bases, with 6 bases spanning the gap. Germline-derived CDR1 and CDR2 are SGHRS and YFSETQ.

J is TRBJ1-5 and V is TRBV30, with 8 bases matching TRBD1. The CDR3 covers 13 residues. The germline V gene has CDR1 GTSNPN and CDR2 SVGIG (reference sequence). Germline trimming cut 2 bases from V and 7 bases from J; bases unmatched to any gene: 4. CDR3 amino acids: CAWSYRGNQPQHF. The CDR3 DNA follows: TGTGCCTGGAGTTACAGGGGGAACCAGCCCCAGCATTTT.

This clone was seen only once. This chain connects TRBV9 to TRBJ2-3; no clear D gene. Trimming pared 4 bases from V and 4 bases from J, leaving 22 bases between. The CDR3 consists of 17 residues. From germline, CDR1 is SGDLS and CDR2 YYNGEE. CDR3 residues: CASSPVVTRARPDTQYF. The DNA for the CDR3 is TGTGCCAGCAGCCCAGTAGTAACTCGAGCTCGCCCAGATACGCAGTATTTT.